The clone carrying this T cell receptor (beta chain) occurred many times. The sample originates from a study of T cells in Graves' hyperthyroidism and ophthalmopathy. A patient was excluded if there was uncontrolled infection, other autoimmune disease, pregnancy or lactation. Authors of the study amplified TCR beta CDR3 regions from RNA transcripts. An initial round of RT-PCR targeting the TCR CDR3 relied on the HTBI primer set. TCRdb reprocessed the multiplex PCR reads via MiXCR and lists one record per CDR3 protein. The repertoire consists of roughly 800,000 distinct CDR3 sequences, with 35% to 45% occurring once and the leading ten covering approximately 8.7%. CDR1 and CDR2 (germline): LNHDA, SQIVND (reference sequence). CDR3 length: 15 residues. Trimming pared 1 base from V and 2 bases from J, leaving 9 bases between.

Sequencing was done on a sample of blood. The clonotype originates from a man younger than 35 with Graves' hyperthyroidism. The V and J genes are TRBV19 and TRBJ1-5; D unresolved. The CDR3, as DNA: TGTGCCAGTAGTATAGTCTCCGGGGGCAATCAGCCCCAGCATTTT. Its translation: CASSIVSGGNQPQHF. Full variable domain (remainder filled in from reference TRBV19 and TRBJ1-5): DGGITQSPKYLFRKEGQNVTLSCEQNLNHDAMYWYRQDPGQGLRLIYYSQIVNDFQKGDIAEGYSVSREKKESFPLTVTSAQKNPTAFYLCASSIVSGGNQPQHFGDGTRLSIL.